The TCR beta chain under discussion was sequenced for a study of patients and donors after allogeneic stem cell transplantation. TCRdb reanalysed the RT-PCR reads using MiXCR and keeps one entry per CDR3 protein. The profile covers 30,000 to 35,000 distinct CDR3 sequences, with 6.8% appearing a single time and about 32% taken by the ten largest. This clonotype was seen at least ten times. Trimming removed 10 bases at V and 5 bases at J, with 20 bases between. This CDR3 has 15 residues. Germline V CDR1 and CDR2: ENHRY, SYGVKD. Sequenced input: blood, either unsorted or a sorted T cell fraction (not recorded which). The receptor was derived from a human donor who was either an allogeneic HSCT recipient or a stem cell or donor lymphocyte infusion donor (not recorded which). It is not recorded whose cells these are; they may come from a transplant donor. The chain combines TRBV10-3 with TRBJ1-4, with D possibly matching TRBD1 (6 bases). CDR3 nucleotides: TGTGCCACCCAGTTTGGGGGCGCGGGGAATGAAAAACTGTTTTTT. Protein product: CATQFGGAGNEKLFF.